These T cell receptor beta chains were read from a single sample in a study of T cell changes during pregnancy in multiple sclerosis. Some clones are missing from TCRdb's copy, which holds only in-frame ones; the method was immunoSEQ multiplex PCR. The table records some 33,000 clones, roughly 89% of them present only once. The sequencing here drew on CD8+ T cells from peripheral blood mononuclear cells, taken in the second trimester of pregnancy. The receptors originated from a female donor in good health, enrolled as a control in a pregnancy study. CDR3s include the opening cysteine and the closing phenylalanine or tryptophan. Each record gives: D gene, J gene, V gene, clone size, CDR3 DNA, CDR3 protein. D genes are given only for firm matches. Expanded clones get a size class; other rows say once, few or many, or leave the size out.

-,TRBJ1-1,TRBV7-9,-,TGTGCCAGCAGCTACGAGGATTACACTGAAGCTTTCTTT,CASSYEDYTEAFF
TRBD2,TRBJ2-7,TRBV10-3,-,TGTGCCAGCCGACTAGCGGGGGAGCGCCGAGAGCAGTACTTC,CASRLAGERREQYF
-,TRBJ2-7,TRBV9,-,TGTGCCAGCAGCGTAGGGCCTCAGAGTGGGGGCGCGGGCGAGCAGTACTTC,CASSVGPQSGGAGEQYF
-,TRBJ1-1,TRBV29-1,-,TGCAGCGTTGGATCGGGACATGGCACTGAAGCTTTCTTT,CSVGSGHGTEAFF
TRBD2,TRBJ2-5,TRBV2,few,TGTGCCAGCAGTCGACGGGGGGGCGAAGAGACCCAGTACTTC,CASSRRGGEETQYF
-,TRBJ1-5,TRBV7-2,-,TGTGACAGCAGCACGGGTCCTCTCGAGGGCAATCAGCCCCAGCATTTT,CDSSTGPLEGNQPQHF
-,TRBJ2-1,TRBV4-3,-,TGCGCCAGCAGCCAACCATCATTAGGGGCAGGTGAGCAGTTCTTC,CASSQPSLGAGEQFF
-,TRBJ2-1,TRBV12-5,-,TGTGCTAGTGGTTCGGGAGACAATGAGCAGTTCTTC,CASGSGDNEQFF
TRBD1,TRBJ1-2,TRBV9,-,TGTGCCAGCAGCGTGTCGGGACAGGGGGATTTTGGCTACACCTTC,CASSVSGQGDFGYTF
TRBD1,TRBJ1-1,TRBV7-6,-,TGTGCCAGCAGCTTAGGGACAGGAGCTACTGAAGCTTTCTTT,CASSLGTGATEAFF
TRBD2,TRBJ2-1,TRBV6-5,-,TGTGCCAGCAGTACAGGTAGCGGGGGGGTCGATGAGCAGTTCTTC,CASSTGSGGVDEQFF
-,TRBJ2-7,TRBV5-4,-,TGTGCCAGCAGCTTAAGGGGAACTACCTACGAGCAGTACTTC,CASSLRGTTYEQYF
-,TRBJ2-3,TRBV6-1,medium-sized,TGTGCCAGCAGTGAAACGGCAGGGGGCACAGATACGCAGTATTTT,CASSETAGGTDTQYF
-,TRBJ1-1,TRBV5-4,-,TGTGCCAGCAGATCCGGGGGTGAAGCTTTCTTT,CASRSGGEAFF
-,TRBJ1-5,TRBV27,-,TGTGCCAGCAGCCGAGGGGGGGGCAATCAGCCCCAGCATTTT,CASSRGGGNQPQHF
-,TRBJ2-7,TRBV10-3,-,TGTGCCATCAGTGATGGGACACCCCTCTTC,CAISDGTPLF
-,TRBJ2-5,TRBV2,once,TGTGCCAGCAGCGAAGGGGGGACACGGCAAGAGACCCAGTACTTC,CASSEGGTRQETQYF
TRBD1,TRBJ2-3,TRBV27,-,TGTGCCAGCAGTTTCAGGGGGCCGGCAGATACGCAGTATTTT,CASSFRGPADTQYF
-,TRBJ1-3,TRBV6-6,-,TGTGCCAGCAACTCAGGAAACACCATATATTTT,CASNSGNTIYF
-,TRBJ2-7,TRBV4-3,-,TGCGCCAGCAGCCAAGCCGCGGGGGCGGGGGCCTCCTACGAGCAGTACTTC,CASSQAAGAGASYEQYF
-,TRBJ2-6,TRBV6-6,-,TGTGCCAGCAGTCAGGACTCTGGGGCCAACGTCCTGACTTTC,CASSQDSGANVLTF
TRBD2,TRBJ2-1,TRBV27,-,TGTGCCAGCAGTTCCATTAGCGGGGGGCTCGGGGGTGAGCAGTTCTTC,CASSSISGGLGGEQFF
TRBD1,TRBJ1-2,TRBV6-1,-,TGTGCCAGCAGTGAAGGGACAGGGGGCTATGGCTACACCTTC,CASSEGTGGYGYTF
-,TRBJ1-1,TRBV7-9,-,TGTGCCAGCAGGACAGTTGGGGCCGAAGCTTTCTTT,CASRTVGAEAFF
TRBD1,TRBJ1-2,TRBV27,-,TGTGCCAGCAGTTCCGGGACAGGGGGCGGCTATGGCTACACCTTC,CASSSGTGGGYGYTF
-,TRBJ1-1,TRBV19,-,TGTGCCAGTACGGCGGGGGTCTCCACCGAAGCTTTCTTT,CASTAGVSTEAFF
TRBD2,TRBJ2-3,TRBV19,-,TGTGCCAGTAGACAATGGACTAGCGGGGATAGCACAGATACGCAGTATTTT,CASRQWTSGDSTDTQYF
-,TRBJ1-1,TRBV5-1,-,TGCGCCAGCAGTTCCAGGGGCGGGAACACTGAAGCTTTCTTT,CASSSRGGNTEAFF
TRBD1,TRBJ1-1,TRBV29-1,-,TGCAGCGTTGAAGATCTTCGACAGGGGGTCGTGGGAGCTTTCTTT,CSVEDLRQGVVGAFF
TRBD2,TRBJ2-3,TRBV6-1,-,TGTGCCAGCAGTGAAGCTAGCGGGGGGGCCACAGATACGCAGTATTTT,CASSEASGGATDTQYF
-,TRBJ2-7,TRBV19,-,TGTGCCAGTAGTATTCGTCCAGACTACGAGCAGTACTTC,CASSIRPDYEQYF
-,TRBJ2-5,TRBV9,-,TGTGCCAGCAGCGGTAGAGGCTCCGAGACCCAGTACTTC,CASSGRGSETQYF
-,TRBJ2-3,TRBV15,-,TGTGCCACCAGCAGCTGGGGGGGCACAGATACGCAGTATTTT,CATSSWGGTDTQYF
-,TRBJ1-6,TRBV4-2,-,TGTGCCAGCAGCCAAGATTTTACGGTGAATAATTCACCCCTCCACTTT,CASSQDFTVNNSPLHF
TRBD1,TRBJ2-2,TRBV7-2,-,TGTGCCAGCCATGGTCGGGACAGGGGGATGTCTTGGGCCGGGGAGCTGTTTTTT,CASHGRDRGMSWAGELFF
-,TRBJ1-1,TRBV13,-,TGTGCCAGCAGCTTAGCGGGTCAGGGCCAATATGAAGCTTTCTTT,CASSLAGQGQYEAFF
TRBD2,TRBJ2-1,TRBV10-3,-,TGTGCCATCAGTTCGGGGGGGGGATACAATGAGCAGTTCTTC,CAISSGGGYNEQFF
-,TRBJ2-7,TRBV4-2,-,TGTGCCAGCAGCCAAGAAACAGACTCCTACGAGCAGTACTTC,CASSQETDSYEQYF
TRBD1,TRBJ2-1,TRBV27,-,TGTGCCAGCAGTCTCGGACAGGGGGGGTACAATGAGCAGTTCTTC,CASSLGQGGYNEQFF
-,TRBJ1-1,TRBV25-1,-,TGTGCCAGCAGTGAATCTAGTAAAGGGAACACTGAAGCTTTCTTT,CASSESSKGNTEAFF
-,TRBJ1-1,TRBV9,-,TGTGCCAGCAGCGTAGGGGGAGGTGCTATGAACACTGAAGCTTTCTTT,CASSVGGGAMNTEAFF
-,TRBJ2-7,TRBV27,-,TGTGCCAGCAGTTTAGGGCCAGACTCCTACGAGCAGTACTTC,CASSLGPDSYEQYF
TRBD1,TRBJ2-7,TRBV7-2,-,TGTGCCAGCAGCTTAGCGGGGACAGATTACGAGCAGTACTTC,CASSLAGTDYEQYF
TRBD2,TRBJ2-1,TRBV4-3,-,TGCGCCAGCAGCCAAGGACTAGCGTTAAAGGATGAGCAGTTCTTC,CASSQGLALKDEQFF